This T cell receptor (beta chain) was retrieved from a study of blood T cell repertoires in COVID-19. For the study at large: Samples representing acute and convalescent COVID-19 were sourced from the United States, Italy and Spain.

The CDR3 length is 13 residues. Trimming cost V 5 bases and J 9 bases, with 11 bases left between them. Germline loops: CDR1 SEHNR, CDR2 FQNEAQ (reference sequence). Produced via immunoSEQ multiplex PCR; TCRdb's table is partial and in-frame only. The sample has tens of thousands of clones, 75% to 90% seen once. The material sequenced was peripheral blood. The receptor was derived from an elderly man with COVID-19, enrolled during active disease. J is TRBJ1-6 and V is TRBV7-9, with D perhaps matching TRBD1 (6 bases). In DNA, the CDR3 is TGTGCCAGCAGCCACGACAGGAGTTCACCCCTCCACTTT. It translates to CASSHDRSSPLHF.